The T cell receptor (beta chain) described here comes from a study of cytomegalovirus exposure and HLA in healthy donors. Overall study results and limits: Cytomegalovirus status was reportedly diagnosed by the classifier with high specificity and sensitivity.

Profiling relied on immunoSEQ multiplex PCR, and the TCRdb table lists in-frame clones only, not all of them. The data show under 200,000 clones, about 81% seen once. With regard to this clone: Its antigen is currently unknown.

This CDR3 is built from 14 residues. The germline V gene encodes CDR1 MNHNS and CDR2 SASEGT. The germline V and J ends were trimmed by 6 bases and 4 bases, with 15 bases remaining between them. The chain recombines TRBV6-1 with TRBJ1-2, with a weak D call TRBD1 (6 bases). This TCR came from a woman in her 30s in good health and CMV-seronegative. Source material: PBMCs. The CDR3 DNA follows: TGTGCCAGCAGCTCGGGACACACGGGCTATGGCTACACCTTC. Protein: CASSSGHTGYGYTF.